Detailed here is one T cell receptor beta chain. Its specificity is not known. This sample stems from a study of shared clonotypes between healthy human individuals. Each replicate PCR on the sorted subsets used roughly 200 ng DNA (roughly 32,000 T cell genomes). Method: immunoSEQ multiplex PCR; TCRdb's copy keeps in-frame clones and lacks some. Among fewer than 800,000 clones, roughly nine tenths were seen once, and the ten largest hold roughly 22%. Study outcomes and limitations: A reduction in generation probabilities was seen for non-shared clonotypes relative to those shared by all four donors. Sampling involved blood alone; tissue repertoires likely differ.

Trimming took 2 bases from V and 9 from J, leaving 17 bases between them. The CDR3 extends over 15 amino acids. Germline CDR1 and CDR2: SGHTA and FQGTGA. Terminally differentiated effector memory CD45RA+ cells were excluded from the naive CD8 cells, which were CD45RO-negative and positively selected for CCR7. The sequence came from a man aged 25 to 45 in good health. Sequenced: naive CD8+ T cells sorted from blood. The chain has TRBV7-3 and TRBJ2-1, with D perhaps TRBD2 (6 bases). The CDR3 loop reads CASSLAAGSSSEQFF. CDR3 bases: TGTGCCAGCAGCTTAGCGGCGGGGAGTTCGAGTGAGCAGTTCTTC.